This T cell receptor (beta chain) was profiled in a study of blood T cells in healthy people across ages. Whole-study results and caveats: Investigators viewed diversity estimates from one million T cells as underestimates, the study reported.

The V and J ends lost 4 bases and 3 bases, in that order; junction bases with no gene match: 7. CDR1 and CDR2 (germline): SGHRS, YFSETQ. CDR3 size: 15 residues. With respect to this clonotype: As yet, its antigen is unknown.

The authors ran a second PCR of about 6 to 11 cycles using a sample-barcoded 5' primer and a J-beta primer mix. TCRdb used MiXCR to reprocess the 5' RACE reads, holding one entry per CDR3 protein. Here the sample spans 700,000 or so distinct CDR3 sequences, roughly 20% being singletons. This TCR was recovered from an older man in good health. Sequenced: blood. V gene TRBV5-1 combines with J gene TRBJ2-3; 8 bases match TRBD1. The DNA of the CDR3 is TGCGCCAGCAGCGCCAGACAGGGGAGGACAGATACGCAGTATTTT. Translating it yields CASSARQGRTDTQYF.